This entry lists 4 T cell receptor beta chains sequenced from one sample in a study of early T cells in non-severe SARS-CoV-2 infection. TCRdb independently ran MiXCR on the 5' RACE reads; one entry per CDR3 protein. The sample consists of 100,000 to 120,000 distinct CDR3 sequences, 10% to 15% of them appearing once. The sequences come from whole blood, collected at baseline. These receptors all stem from an adult who was a healthcare worker with PCR-confirmed SARS-CoV-2 infection or an uninfected control (not recorded which).

This clonotype has only a few counts. This rearrangement joins TRBV7-2 to TRBJ1-2, with unresolved D. Germline loops: CDR1 SGHTA, CDR2 FQGNSA. Trimming took off 5 bases at V and 5 bases at J, with 12 bases between the two ends. The CDR3 length is 13 residues. In nucleotides, the CDR3 is TGTGCCAGCAGCACTAGAAACAAGTATGGCTACACCTTC. This translates into CASSTRNKYGYTF.

This clonotype turned up a few times. The chain uses TRBV3-1 and TRBJ2-3; TRBD2 aligns across 12 bases. Germline V gene data show CDR1 as LGHDT and CDR2 as YNNKEL (reference sequence). This CDR3 region has 17 residues. Losses at the gene ends were 4 bases for V and 5 bases for J; bases not matched to a gene: 10. CDR3 DNA sequence: TGTGCCAGCAGCCCTCTCCGGACTAGCGGGGAGATAGATACGCAGTATTTT. Amino acids: CASSPLRTSGEIDTQYF.

The rearrangement joins TRBV15 to TRBJ1-1; D gene unclear. Trimming stripped 5 bases from V and 3 bases from J, with 10 bases between. CDR1 is LNHNV and CDR2 is YYDKDF in the germline V gene (reference sequence). CDR3 length: 13 amino acids. CDR3 in amino acids: CATSEDVDTEAFF. CDR3 DNA: TGTGCCACCAGCGAGGATGTGGACACTGAAGCTTTCTTT.

As concerns this clonotype: One end of the junction varies from germline; a read error may be responsible. The V call is TRBV10-3, the J call TRBJ2-7, with D possibly called TRBD1 or TRBD2 (5 bases each). The germline gives CDR1 ENHRY, CDR2 SYGVKD. The CDR3 totals 13 residues. CDR3 sequence reads: CAISTGTLGEQYF. The CDR3 nucleotides are TGTGCCATCAGTACGGGGACGCTGGGGGAGCAATACTTC.